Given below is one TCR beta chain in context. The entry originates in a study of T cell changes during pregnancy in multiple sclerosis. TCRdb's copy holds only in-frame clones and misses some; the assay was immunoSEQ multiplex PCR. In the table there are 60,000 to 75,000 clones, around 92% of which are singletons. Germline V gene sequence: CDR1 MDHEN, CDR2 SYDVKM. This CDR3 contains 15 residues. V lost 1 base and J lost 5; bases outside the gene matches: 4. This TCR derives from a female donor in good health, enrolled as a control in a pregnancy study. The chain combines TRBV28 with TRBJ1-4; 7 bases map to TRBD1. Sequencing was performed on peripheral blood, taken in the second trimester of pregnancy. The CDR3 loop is CASSLLGQRNEKLFF. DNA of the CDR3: TGTGCCAGCAGTTTATTGGGACAGAGGAATGAAAAACTGTTTTTT.